Each of the 3 T cell receptor beta chains below was sequenced from the same sample in a study of cytomegalovirus exposure and HLA in healthy donors. PCR amplification relied on 60 Vbeta primers (plus 13 Jbeta primers). Only in-frame clones appear in the TCRdb table, and some are missing; sequencing was by immunoSEQ multiplex PCR. The table lists more than 95,000 clones, 60% to 80% of them singletons, with around 6.1% in the top ten. Sequenced: PBMCs. Receptors originate from a man aged 60-69 years in good health and CMV-seropositive.

CDR3 residues: CASSAGTSGGGQYF. In nucleotides, the CDR3 is TGTGCCAGCTCGGCCGGGACTAGCGGGGGAGGGCAGTACTTC. This chain connects TRBV6-6 to TRBJ2-7, with 14 bases identical to TRBD2. Trimming at V came to 8 bases and at J to 9 bases, leaving 9 bases not matched to a gene. The length of the CDR3 is 14 residues. The germline V gene has CDR1 MNHNY and CDR2 SVGAGI (reference sequence).

Comment on this clone: A read error may account for a junction end that differs from germline. The V gene is TRBV4-3, the J gene TRBJ1-3; weak D call: TRBD1 (5 bases). The CDR3 extends over 17 amino acids. Germline lookup yields CDR1 LGHNA and CDR2 YSLEER. The CDR3 here is CASSQDRFGGAGDTIYF. In DNA form, the CDR3 reads TGCGCCAGCAGCCAAGATAGGTTCGGGGGAGCTGGAGACACCATATATTTT.

This chain connects TRBV6-1 to TRBJ2-4, with 9 positions matching TRBD1. Trimming cost V 4 bases and J 4 bases; bases outside gene matches: 5. The CDR3 totals 15 residues. CDR1 is MNHNS and CDR2 is SASEGT in the germline V gene. The CDR3: CASSGDRAGKNIQYF. CDR3 in DNA: TGTGCCAGCAGTGGGGACAGGGCTGGGAAAAACATTCAGTACTTC.